The following is a T cell receptor (beta chain) sequence with its context. TRB was amplified from around 230-520 ng of blood genomic DNA. BIOMED2 TRB-A/B primer pools were used in multiplex TRB PCR. TCRdb ran MiXCR on the multiplex PCR reads and lists one entry per CDR3 protein. This table holds more than 9,500 distinct CDR3 sequences, nearly 30% found once. The data stem from a study of T and B cells in COVID-19 patients. Overall study: Peripheral blood came from COVID-19 patients with active infection or after recovery.

The trim removed 4 bases at V and 6 bases at J, leaving 4 bases unmatched. The V gene's germline CDR1 is SGHDN and CDR2 FVKESK. This CDR3 is built from 13 residues. This TCR derives from a human donor who had recovered from COVID-19. Sequences were obtained from blood. The chain is built from TRBV14 and TRBJ1-1; the match to TRBD1 covers 8 bases. The CDR3, as DNA: TGTGCCAGCAGCCTAAACAGGGGGGCTGAAGCTTTCTTT. Residues: CASSLNRGAEAFF.